This T cell receptor beta chain was profiled in a study of blood T cell repertoires in COVID-19. At the level of the study: Samples came from the United States, Italy and Spain, spanning acute and convalescent COVID-19. T cells, B-cell-depleted T cells, or PBMCs provided the cDNA or gDNA that served as material.

TCRdb's table, derived via immunoSEQ multiplex PCR, lists solely in-frame clones and lacks some. Of about 240,000 clones listed, approximately 78% are singletons. Germline V CDR1 and CDR2: SGHDT, YYEEEE. The CDR3 length is 14 residues. V was pared by 2 bases and J by 7 bases, with 6 bases of the junction left unmatched. Sequencing was carried out using peripheral blood. J is TRBJ2-3 and V is TRBV5-6; the match to TRBD2 covers 8 bases. The sequence was collected from a woman aged 55-70 years with active or convalescent COVID-19. This CDR3 is CASSLRGGRNTQYF. DNA of the CDR3: TGTGCCAGCAGCTTACGGGGGGGCCGGAATACGCAGTATTTT.